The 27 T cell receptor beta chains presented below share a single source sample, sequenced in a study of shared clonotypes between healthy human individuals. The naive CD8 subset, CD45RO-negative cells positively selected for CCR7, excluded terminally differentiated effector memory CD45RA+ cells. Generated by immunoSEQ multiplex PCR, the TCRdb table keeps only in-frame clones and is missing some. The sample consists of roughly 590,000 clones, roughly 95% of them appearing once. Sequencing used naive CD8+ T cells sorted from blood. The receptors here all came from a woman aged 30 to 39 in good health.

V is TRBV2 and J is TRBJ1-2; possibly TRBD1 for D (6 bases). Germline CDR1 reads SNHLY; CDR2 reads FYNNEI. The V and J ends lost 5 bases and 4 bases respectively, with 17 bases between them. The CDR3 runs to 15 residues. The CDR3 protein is CASSPKTGQAYGYTF. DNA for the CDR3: TGTGCCAGCAGTCCAAAAACAGGGCAGGCCTATGGCTACACCTTC.

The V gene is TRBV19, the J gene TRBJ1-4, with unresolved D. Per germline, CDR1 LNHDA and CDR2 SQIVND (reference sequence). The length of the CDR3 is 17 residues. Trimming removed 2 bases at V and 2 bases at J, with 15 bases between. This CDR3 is CASSITKLGLTNEKLFF. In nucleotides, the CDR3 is TGTGCCAGTAGTATAACGAAGTTGGGTTTGACTAATGAAAAACTGTTTTTT.

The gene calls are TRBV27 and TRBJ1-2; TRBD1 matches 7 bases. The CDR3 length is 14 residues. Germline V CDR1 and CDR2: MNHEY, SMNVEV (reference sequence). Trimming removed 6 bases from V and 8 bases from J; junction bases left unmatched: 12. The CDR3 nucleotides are TGTGCCAGCAGCTATGGGGCAGGGGGGGGCGGCTACACCTTC. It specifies CASSYGAGGGGYTF.

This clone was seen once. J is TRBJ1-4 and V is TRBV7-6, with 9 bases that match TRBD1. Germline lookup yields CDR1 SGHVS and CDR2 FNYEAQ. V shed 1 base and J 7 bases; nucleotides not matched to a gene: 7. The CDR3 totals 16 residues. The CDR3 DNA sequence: TGTGCCAGCAGCTTAGAGTGGGGGACAGGGTTTGAAAAACTGTTTTTT. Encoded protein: CASSLEWGTGFEKLFF.

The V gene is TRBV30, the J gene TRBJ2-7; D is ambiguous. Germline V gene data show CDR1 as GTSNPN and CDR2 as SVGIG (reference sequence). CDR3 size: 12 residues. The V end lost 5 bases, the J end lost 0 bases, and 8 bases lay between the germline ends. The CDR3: CAWGHSSYEQYF. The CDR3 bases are TGTGCCTGGGGCCACAGCTCCTACGAGCAGTACTTC.

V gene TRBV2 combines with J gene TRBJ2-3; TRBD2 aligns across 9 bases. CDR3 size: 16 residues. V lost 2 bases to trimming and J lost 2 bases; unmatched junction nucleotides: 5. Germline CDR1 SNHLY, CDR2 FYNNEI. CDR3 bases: TGTGCCAGCAGTGAATTGCTAGCGGGACTCACAGATACGCAGTATTTT. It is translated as CASSELLAGLTDTQYF.

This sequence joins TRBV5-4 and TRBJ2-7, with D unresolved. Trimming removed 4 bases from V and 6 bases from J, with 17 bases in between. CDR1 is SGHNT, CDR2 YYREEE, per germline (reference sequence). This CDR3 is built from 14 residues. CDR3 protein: CASSPDLGPSEQYF. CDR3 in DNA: TGTGCCAGCAGCCCTGACTTGGGCCCGTCCGAGCAGTACTTC.

The CDR3 DNA reads as TGCAGTGCTAGAGATCCCCATGAGCAGTTCTTC. It yields the protein CSARDPHEQFF. This chain connects TRBV20-1 to TRBJ2-1, with no clear D. V was shortened by 0 bases and J by 8 bases, with 5 bases between the two germline ends. CDR3 size: 11 residues. CDR1 DFQATT and CDR2 SNEGSKA come from the germline V gene (reference sequence).

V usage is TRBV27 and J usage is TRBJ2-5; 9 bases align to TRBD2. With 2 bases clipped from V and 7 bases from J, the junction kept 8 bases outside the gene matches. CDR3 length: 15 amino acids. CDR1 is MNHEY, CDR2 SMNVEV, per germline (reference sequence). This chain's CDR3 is CASSLRTSERGTQYF. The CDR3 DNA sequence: TGTGCCAGCAGTTTAAGGACTAGCGAGAGGGGGACCCAGTACTTC.

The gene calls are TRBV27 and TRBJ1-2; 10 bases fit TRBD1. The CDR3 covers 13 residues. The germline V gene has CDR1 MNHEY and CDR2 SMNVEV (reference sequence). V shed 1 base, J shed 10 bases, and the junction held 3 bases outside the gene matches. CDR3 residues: CASSLLDRGDYTF. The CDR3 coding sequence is TGTGCCAGCAGTTTATTGGACAGGGGGGACTACACCTTC.

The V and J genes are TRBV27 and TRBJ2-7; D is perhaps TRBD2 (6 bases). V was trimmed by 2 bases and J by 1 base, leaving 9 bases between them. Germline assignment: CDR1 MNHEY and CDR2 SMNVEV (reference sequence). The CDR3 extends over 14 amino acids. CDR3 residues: CASSLTSISYEQYF. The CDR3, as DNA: TGTGCCAGCAGTTTAACTAGCATTTCCTACGAGCAGTACTTC.

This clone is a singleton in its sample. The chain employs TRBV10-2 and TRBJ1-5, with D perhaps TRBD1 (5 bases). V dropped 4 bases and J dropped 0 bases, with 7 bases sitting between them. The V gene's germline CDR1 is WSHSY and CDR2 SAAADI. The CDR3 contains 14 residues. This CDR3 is CASSGQYSNQPQHF. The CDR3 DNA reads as TGCGCCAGCAGTGGACAGTATAGCAATCAGCCCCAGCATTTT.

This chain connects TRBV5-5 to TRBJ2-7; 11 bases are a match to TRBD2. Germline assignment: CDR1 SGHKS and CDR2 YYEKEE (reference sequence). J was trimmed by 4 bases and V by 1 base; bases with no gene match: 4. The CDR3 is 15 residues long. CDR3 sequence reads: CASSLTSGSGYEQYF. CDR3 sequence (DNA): TGTGCCAGCAGCTTGACTAGCGGGAGTGGTTACGAGCAGTACTTC.

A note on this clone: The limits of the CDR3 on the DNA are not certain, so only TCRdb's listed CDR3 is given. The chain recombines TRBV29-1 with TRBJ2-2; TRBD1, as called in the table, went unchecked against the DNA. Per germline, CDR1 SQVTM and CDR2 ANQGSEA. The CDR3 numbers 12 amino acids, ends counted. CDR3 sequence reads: CSVEFAGGALFF.

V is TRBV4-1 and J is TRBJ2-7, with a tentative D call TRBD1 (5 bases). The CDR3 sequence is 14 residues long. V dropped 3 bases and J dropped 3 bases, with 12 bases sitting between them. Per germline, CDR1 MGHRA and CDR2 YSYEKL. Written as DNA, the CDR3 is TGCGCCAGCAGCCACGGTCAGGGAAGCTACGAGCAGTACTTC. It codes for CASSHGQGSYEQYF.

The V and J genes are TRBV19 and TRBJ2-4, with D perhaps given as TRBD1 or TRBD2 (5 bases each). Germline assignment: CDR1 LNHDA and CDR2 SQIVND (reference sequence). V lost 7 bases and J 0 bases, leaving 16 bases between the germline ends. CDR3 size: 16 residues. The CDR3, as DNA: TGTGCCAGTACCCCCGGGACCGGACTAGCCAAAAACATTCAGTACTTC. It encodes CASTPGTGLAKNIQYF.

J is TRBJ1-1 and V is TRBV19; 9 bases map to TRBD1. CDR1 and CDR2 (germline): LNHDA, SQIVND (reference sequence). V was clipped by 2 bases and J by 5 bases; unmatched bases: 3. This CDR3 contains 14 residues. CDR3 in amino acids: CASSIRDRVTEAFF. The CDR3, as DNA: TGTGCCAGTAGTATAAGGGACAGGGTAACTGAAGCTTTCTTT.

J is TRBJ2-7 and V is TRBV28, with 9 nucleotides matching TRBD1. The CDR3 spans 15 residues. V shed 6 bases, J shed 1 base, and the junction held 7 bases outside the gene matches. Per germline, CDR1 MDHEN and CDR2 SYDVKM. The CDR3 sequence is CASRITGGASYEQYF. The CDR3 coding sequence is TGTGCCAGCAGAATCACAGGGGGCGCATCCTACGAGCAGTACTTC.

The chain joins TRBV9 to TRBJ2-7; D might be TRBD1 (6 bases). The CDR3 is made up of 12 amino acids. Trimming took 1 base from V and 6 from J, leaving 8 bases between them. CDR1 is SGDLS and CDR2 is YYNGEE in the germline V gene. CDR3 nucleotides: TGTGCCAGCAGCGTACAGGGGCGCGAGCAGTACTTC. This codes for CASSVQGREQYF.

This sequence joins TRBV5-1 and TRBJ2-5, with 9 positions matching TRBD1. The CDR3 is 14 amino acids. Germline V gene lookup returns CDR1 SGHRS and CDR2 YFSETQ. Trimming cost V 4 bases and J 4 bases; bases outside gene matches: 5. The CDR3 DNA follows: TGCGCCAGCAGCCCCCGACAGGGGGGAGAGACCCAGTACTTC. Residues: CASSPRQGGETQYF.

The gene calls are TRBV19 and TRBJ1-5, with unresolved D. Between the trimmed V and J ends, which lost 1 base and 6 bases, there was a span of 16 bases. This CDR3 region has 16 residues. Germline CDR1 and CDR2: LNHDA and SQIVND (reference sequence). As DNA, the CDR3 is TGTGCCAGTAGTATAGCCCCCGGGCAGGTCGGTCAGCCCCAGCATTTT. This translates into CASSIAPGQVGQPQHF.

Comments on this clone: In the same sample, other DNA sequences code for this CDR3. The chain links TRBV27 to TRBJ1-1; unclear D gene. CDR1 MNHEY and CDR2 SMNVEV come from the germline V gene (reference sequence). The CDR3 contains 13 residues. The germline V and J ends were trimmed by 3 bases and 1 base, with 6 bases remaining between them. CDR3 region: CASSLAGNTEAFF. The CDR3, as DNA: TGTGCCAGCAGTTTGGCCGGGAACACTGAAGCTTTCTTT.

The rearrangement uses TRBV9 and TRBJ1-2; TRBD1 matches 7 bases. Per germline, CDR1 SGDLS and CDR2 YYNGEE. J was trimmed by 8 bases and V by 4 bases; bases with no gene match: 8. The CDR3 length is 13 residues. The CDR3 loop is CASSLGQTSGYTF. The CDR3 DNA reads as TGTGCCAGCAGCCTGGGACAGACTTCGGGCTACACCTTC.

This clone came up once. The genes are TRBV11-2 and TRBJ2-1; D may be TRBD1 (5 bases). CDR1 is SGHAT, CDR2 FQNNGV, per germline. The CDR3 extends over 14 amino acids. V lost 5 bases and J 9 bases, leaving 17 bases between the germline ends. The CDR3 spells CASSTGPEMGEQFF. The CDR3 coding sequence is TGTGCCAGCAGCACAGGCCCGGAAATGGGTGAGCAGTTCTTC. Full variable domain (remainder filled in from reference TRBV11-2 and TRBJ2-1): EAGVAQSPRYKIIEKRQSVAFWCNPISGHATLYWYQQILGQGPKLLIQFQNNGVVDDSQLPKDRFSAERLKGVDSTLKIQPAKLEDSAVYLCASSTGPEMGEQFFGPGTRLTVL.

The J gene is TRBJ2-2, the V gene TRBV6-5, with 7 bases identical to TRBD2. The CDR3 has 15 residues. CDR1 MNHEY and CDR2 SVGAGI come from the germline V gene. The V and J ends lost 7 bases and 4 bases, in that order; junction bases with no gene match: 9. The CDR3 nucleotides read TGTGCCAGCACCACCCGCGGGGAGGGCACCGGGGAGCTGTTTTTT. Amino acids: CASTTRGEGTGELFF.

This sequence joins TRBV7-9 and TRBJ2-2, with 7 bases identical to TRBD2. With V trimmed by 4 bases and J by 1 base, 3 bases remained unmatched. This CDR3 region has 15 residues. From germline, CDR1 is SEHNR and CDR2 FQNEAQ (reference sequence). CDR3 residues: CASSSSGENTGELFF. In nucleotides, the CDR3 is TGTGCCAGCAGCTCTAGCGGTGAGAACACCGGGGAGCTGTTTTTT.

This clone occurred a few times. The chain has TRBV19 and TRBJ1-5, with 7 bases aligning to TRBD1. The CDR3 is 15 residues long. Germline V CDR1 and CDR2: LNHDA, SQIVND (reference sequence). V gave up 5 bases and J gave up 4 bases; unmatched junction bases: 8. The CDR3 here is CASSPWATGNQPQHF. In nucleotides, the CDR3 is TGTGCCAGTAGTCCCTGGGCGACAGGGAATCAGCCCCAGCATTTT.